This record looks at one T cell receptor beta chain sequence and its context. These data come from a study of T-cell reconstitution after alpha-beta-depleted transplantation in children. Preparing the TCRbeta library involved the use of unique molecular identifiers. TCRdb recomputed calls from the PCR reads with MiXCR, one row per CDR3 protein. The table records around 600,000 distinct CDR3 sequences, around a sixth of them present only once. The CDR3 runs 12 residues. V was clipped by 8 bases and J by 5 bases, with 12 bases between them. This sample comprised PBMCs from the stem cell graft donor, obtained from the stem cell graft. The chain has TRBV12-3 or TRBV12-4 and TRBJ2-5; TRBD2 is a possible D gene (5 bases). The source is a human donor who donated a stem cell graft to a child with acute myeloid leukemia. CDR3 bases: TGTGCCAGCCGCGGGCTAAGGGAGACCCAGTACTTC. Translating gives CASRGLRETQYF.